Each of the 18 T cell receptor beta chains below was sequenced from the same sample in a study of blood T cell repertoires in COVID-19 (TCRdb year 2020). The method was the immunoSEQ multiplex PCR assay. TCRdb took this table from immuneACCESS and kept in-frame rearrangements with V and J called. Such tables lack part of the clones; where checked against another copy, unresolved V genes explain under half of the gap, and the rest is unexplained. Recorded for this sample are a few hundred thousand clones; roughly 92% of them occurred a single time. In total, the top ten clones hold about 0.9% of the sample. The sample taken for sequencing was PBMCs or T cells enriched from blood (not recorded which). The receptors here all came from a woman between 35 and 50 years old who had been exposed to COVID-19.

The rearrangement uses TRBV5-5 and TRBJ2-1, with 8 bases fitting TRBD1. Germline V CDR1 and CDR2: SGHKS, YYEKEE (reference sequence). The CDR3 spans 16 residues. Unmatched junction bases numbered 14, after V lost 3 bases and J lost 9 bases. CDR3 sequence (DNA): TGTGCCAGCAGCTCTATGACAGGGGTTCCAGATCCTGAGCAGTTCTTC. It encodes CASSSMTGVPDPEQFF.

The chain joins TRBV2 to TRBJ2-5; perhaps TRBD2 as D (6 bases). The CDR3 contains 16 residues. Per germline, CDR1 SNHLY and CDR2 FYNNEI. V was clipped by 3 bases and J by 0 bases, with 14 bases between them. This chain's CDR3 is CASSESSGWYQETQYF. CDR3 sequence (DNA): TGTGCCAGCAGTGAGAGTAGCGGCTGGTACCAAGAGACCCAGTACTTC.

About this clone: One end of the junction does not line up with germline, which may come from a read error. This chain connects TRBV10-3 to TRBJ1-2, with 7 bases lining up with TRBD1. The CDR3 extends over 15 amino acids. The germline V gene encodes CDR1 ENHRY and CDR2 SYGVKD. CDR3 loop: CAINEGQGDGYGYTF. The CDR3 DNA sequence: TGTGCCATCAATGAGGGGCAGGGGGACGGCTATGGCTACACCTTC.

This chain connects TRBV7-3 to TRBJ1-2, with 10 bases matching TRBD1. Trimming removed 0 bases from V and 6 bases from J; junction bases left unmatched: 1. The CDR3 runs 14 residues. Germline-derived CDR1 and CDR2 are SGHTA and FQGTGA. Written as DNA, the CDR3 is TGTGCCAGCAGCTTAACGGGGACAGGGGATGGCTACACCTTC. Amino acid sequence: CASSLTGTGDGYTF. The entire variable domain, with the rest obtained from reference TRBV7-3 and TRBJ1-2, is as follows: GAGVSQTPSNKVTEKGKYVELRCDPISGHTALYWYRQSLGQGPEFLIYFQGTGAADDSGLPNDRFFAVRPEGSVSTLKIQRTERGDSAVYLCASSLTGTGDGYTFGSGTRLTVV.

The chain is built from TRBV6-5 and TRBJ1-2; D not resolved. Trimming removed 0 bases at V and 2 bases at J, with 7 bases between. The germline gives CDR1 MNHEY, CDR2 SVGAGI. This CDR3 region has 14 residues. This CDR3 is CASSYSASNYGYTF. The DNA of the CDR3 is TGTGCCAGCAGTTACTCGGCATCAAACTATGGCTACACCTTC.

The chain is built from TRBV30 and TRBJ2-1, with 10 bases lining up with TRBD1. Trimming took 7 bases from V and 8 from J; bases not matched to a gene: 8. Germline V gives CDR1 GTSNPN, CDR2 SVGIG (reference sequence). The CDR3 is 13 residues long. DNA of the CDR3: TGTGCCTCGCAAGACAGGGGGCACGATGAGCAGTTCTTC. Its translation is CASQDRGHDEQFF. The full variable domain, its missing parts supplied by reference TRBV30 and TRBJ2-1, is SQTIHQWPATLVQPVGSPLSLECTVEGTSNPNLYWYRQAAGRGLQLLFYSVGIGQISSEVPQNLSASRPQDRQFILSSKKLLLSDSGFYLCASQDRGHDEQFFGPGTRLTVL.

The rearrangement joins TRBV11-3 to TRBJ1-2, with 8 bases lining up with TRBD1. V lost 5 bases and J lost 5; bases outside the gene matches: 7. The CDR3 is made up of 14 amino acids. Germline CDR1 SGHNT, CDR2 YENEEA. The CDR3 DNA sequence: TGTGCCAGCAGCACAGGGGGGCCGGCTTATGGCTACACCTTC. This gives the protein CASSTGGPAYGYTF.

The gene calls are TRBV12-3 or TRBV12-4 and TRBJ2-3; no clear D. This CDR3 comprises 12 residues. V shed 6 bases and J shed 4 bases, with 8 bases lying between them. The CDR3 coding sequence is TGTGCCAGCAGCCTCTCCCCAGATACGCAGTATTTT. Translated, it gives CASSLSPDTQYF.

CDR3 region: CAYQPGSNEQFF. The CDR3 nucleotides are TGTGCCTATCAGCCGGGGTCAAATGAGCAGTTCTTC. The chain carries TRBV30 and TRBJ2-1, with D possibly TRBD2 on 5 matching bases. This CDR3 region has 12 residues. V shed 7 bases and J shed 7 bases, with 14 bases lying between them. The germline V gene has CDR1 GTSNPN and CDR2 SVGIG (reference sequence). Drawing the rest from reference TRBV30 and TRBJ2-1, the complete variable domain is SQTIHQWPATLVQPVGSPLSLECTVEGTSNPNLYWYRQAAGRGLQLLFYSVGIGQISSEVPQNLSASRPQDRQFILSSKKLLLSDSGFYLCAYQPGSNEQFFGPGTRLTVL.

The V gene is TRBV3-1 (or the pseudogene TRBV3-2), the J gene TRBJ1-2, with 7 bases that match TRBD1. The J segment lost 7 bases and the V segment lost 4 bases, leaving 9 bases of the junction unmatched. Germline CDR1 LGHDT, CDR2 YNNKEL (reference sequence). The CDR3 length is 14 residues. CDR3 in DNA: TGTGCCAGCAGCCCACGACAGGGAAGCGGTGGCTACACCTTC. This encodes CASSPRQGSGGYTF.

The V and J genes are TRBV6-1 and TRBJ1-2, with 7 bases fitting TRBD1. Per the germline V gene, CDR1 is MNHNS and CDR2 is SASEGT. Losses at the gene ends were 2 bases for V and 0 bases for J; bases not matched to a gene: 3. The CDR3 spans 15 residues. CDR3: CASSEFTGANYGYTF. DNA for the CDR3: TGTGCCAGCAGTGAATTCACAGGGGCTAACTATGGCTACACCTTC.

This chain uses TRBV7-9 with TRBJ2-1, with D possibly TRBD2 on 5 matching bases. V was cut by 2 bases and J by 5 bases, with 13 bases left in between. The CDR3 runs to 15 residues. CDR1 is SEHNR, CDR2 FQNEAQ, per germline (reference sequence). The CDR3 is CASSLIGGLDNEQFF. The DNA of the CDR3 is TGTGCCAGCAGCTTAATAGGCGGGCTCGACAATGAGCAGTTCTTC.

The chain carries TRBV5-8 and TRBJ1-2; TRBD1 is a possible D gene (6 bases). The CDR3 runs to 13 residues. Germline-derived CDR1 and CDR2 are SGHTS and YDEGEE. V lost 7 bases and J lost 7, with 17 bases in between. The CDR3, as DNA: TGTGCCAGCCGCCCCAGGGGATGGGTTGGCTACACCTTC. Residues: CASRPRGWVGYTF.

CDR3 sequence (DNA): TGTGCCAGCAGCGTAGATACTAGCCAAAACATTCAGTACTTC. It specifies CASSVDTSQNIQYF. V and J are TRBV9 and TRBJ2-4; D may be TRBD2 (6 bases). The CDR3 is made up of 14 amino acids. In germline, CDR1 is SGDLS, CDR2 YYNGEE. Trimming removed 0 bases from V and 5 bases from J, with 9 bases in between. Looking up the rest from reference TRBV9 and TRBJ2-4 gives the full variable domain: DSGVTQTPKHLITATGQRVTLRCSPRSGDLSVYWYQQSLDQGLQFLIQYYNGEERAKGNILERFSAQQFPDLHSELNLSSLELGDSALYFCASSVDTSQNIQYFGAGTRLSVL.

The CDR3 DNA reads TGTGCCAGCAGCGAGGAAAAGAGAGCGCAGTATTTT. This gives the protein CASSEEKRAQYF. V gene TRBV2 combines with J gene TRBJ2-3, with D hard to call. Germline V gives CDR1 SNHLY, CDR2 FYNNEI. The CDR3 consists of 12 residues. V was cut by 6 bases and J by 10 bases, with 14 bases left in between.

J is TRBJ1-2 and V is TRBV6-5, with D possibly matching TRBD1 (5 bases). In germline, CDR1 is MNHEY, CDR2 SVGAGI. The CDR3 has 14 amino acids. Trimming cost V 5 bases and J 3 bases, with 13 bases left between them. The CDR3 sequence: CASSPGTGDYGYTF. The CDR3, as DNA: TGTGCCAGCAGTCCCGGGACTGGTGACTATGGCTACACCTTC.

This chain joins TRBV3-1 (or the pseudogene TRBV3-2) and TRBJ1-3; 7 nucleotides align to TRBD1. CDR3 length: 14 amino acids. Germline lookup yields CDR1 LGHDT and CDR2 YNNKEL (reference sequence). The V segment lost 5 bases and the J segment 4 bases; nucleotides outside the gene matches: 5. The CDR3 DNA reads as TGTGCCAGCAGCGCGAACAGGGGAGGAAACACCATATATTTT. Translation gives CASSANRGGNTIYF.

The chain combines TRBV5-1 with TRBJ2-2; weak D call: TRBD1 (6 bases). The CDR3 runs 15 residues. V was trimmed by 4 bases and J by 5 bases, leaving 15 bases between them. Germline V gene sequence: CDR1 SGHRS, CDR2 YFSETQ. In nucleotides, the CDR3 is TGCGCCAGCAGCCGCGCGGCAGGGGTGACCGGGGAGCTGTTTTTT. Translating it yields CASSRAAGVTGELFF.